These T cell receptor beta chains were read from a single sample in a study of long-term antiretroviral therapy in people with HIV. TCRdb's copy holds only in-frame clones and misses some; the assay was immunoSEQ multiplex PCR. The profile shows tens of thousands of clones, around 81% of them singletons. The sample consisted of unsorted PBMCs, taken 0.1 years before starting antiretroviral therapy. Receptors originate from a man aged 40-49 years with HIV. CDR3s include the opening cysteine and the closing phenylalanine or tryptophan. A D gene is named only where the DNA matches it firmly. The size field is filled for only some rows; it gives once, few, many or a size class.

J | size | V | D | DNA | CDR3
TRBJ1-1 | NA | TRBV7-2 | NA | TGTGCCAGCAGCCTTGTCGGGGGCAGGGTGAGTCCGAGGACTGAAGCTTTCTTT | CASSLVGGRVSPRTEAFF
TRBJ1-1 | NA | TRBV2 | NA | TGTGCCAGCAGCCCCTGGAGGGAGGTGAACACTGAAGCTTTCTTT | CASSPWREVNTEAFF
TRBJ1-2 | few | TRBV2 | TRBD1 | TGTGCCAGCAGCACTAGGACAGGAGATGGCTACACCTTC | CASSTRTGDGYTF
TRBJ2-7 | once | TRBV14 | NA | TGTGCCAGCAGCCTATGGCCTTACGAGCAGTACTTC | CASSLWPYEQYF
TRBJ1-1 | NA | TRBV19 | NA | TGTGCCAGTAGTATCCCCTTTGGCAGAAACACTGAAGCTTTCTTT | CASSIPFGRNTEAFF
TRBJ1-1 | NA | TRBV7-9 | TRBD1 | TGTGCCAGCGGTACCCGACAGGGGGCGAACACTGAAGCTTTCTTT | CASGTRQGANTEAFF
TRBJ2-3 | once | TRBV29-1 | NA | TGCAGCGTCGACAGTAGCACAGATACGCAGTATTTT | CSVDSSTDTQYF
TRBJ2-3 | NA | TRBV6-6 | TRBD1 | TGTGCCAGCAGTTCCGGGACAGGGGCCCTCACAGATACGCAGTATTTT | CASSSGTGALTDTQYF
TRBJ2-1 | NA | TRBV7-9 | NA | TGTGCCAGCAGCTTAGGGGATCGGCGCGGGAATGAGCAGTTCTTC | CASSLGDRRGNEQFF
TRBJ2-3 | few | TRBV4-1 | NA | TGCGCCAGCAGCCAAGCCTGGGCAGCCCTACGCACAGATACGCAGTATTTT | CASSQAWAALRTDTQYF
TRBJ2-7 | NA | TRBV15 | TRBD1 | TGTGCCACCAGCAGAGGGGTGGGACAGGCCCTCTCCTACGAGCAGTACTTC | CATSRGVGQALSYEQYF
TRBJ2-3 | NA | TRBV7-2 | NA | TGTGCCAGCGGCACTCTCCGGGGGGATACGCAGTATTTT | CASGTLRGDTQYF
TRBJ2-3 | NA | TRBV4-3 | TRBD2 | TGCGCCAGCAGCCAAGATTTCGGCGGACTAGCGGGGAGCACAGATACGCAGTATTTT | CASSQDFGGLAGSTDTQYF
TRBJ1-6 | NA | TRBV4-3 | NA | TGCGCCAGCAGCCAAGAACCGTGGACCGGCTATAATTCACCCCTCCACTTT | CASSQEPWTGYNSPLHF
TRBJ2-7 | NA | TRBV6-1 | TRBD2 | TGTGCCAGCAGTGAAGAACTAGCGGGCTCCTACGAGCAGTACTTC | CASSEELAGSYEQYF
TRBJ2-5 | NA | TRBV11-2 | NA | TGTGCCAGCAGCTCCCGACGTACGGAGACCCAGTACTTC | CASSSRRTETQYF
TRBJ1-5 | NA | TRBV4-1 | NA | TGCGCCAGCAGCCAAGATCGAGCGACGGTTAGCAATCAGCCCCAGCATTTT | CASSQDRATVSNQPQHF
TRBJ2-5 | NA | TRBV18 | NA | TGTGCCAGCTCACCAGGGGAGACCCAGTACTTC | CASSPGETQYF
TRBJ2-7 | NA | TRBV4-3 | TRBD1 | TGCGCCAGCAGCCAAGATGGGACAGGGGGAATTAACGAGCAGTACTTC | CASSQDGTGGINEQYF
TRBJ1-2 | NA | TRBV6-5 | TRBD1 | TGTGCCAGCAGTTTATACGCAGGGGGAAACTATGGCTACACCTTC | CASSLYAGGNYGYTF
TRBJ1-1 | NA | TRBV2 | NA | TGTGCCAGCGGGGACCGGCCGAACACTGAAGCTTTCTTT | CASGDRPNTEAFF
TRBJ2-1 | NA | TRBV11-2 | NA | TGTGCCAGCAGCTTAGAGAGGGGGAGCCATGAGCAGTTCTTC | CASSLERGSHEQFF
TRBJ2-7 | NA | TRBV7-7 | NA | TGTGCCAGCAGCTCCTCGGGGCCCTACGAGCAGTACTTC | CASSSSGPYEQYF
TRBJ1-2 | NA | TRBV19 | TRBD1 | TGTGCCAGCCGTGGGACAGGGGTGAACTATGGCTACACCTTC | CASRGTGVNYGYTF
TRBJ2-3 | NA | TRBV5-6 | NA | TGTGCCAGCAGCTTTGGGGACGTGGGCACAGATACGCAGTATTTT | CASSFGDVGTDTQYF
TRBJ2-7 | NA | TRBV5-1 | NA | TGCGCCAGCAGCTTGGGTGGTGATTTCTCCTACGAGCAGTACTTC | CASSLGGDFSYEQYF
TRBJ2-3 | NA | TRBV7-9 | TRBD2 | TGTGCCAGCAGCTCTGGACTAGCGGGAGTGGCAGATACGCAGTATTTT | CASSSGLAGVADTQYF
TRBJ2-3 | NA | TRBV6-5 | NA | TGTGCCAGCAGATTTACAGGGTATAGCACAGATACGCAGTATTTT | CASRFTGYSTDTQYF
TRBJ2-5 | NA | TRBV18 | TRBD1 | TGTGCCAGCTCCGACGCCGATGACAGGGGCGGCGAGACCCAGTACTTC | CASSDADDRGGETQYF
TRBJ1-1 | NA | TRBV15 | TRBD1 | TGTGCCACCAGCAGGGGCTCAGGGGGCCAGGCGGAAGCTTTCTTT | CATSRGSGGQAEAFF
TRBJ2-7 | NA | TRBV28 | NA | TGTGCCAGCAGTTTAGGGGGCGGGCAGTACTTC | CASSLGGGQYF